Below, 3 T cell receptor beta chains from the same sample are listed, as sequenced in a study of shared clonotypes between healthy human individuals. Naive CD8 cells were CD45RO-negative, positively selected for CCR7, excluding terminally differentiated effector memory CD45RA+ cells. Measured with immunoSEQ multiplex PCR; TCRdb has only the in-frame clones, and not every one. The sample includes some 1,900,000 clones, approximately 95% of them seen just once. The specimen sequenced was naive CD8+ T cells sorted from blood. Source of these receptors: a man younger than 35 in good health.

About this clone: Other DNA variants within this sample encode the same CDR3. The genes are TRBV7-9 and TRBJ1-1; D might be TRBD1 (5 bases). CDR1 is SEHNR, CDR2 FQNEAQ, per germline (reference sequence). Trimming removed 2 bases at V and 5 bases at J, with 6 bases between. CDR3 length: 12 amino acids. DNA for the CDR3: TGTGCCAGCAGCTTACGGGGGACTGAAGCTTTCTTT. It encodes CASSLRGTEAFF.

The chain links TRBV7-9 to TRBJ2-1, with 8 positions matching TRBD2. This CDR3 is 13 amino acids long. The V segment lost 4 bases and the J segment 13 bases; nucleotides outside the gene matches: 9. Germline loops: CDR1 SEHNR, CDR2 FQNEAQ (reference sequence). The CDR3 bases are TGTGCCAGCAGCTGGAGCGGGAGTGGCTTCCAGTTCTTC. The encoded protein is CASSWSGSGFQFF.

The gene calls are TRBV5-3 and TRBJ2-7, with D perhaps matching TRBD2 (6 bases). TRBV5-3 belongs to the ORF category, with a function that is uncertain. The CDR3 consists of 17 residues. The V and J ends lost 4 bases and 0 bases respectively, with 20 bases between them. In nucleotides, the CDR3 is TGTGCCAGAAGCCACTGGTGGGCGGGGCCCTGCTCCTACGAGCAGTACTTC. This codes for CARSHWWAGPCSYEQYF.